The clone carrying this TCR beta chain occurred many times. TCRdb recomputed calls from the 5' RACE reads with MiXCR, one row per CDR3 protein. The sample has around 100,000 distinct CDR3 sequences, roughly 6% seen once. V gave up 1 base and J gave up 5 bases, with 24 bases separating them. Looked up from germline, CDR1 is SGHRS and CDR2 is YFSETQ. This CDR3 has 18 amino acids. The sample originates from a study of identical twins. The clonotype was recovered from a woman in her fifties or sixties in good health. The chain couples TRBV5-1 to TRBJ2-5, with D possibly matching TRBD2 (6 bases). The sequenced sample was memory T cells sorted from blood. As DNA, the CDR3 is TGCGCCAGCAGCTTGTCATTTCTCGGGAGTAGTCGGGTGGAGACCCAGTACTTC. Translating gives CASSLSFLGSSRVETQYF.